Listed below are T cell receptor beta chains from one sample, sequenced in a study of shared clonotypes between healthy human individuals. Profiling relied on immunoSEQ multiplex PCR, and the TCRdb table lists in-frame clones only, not all of them. Here the sample spans about 1 million clones, around 74% being singletons. Sequencing input: memory CD4+ T cells sorted from blood. The receptor set was obtained from a man aged 18 to 30 in good health. Each CDR3 is given with its conserved first and last residue. A D gene is named only where the DNA matches it firmly. Clone size is given for some rows only: seen once, a few or many times, or a class if the clone is expanded.

TGTGCCAGCAGTCCGGGCTTAGCGGAGACCCAGTACTTC,CASSPGLAETQYF,TRBJ2-5,once,TRBV7-3,.
TGCGCCAGCAGCTCCGGGACAGGGGTTTTGGATACGCAGTATTTT,CASSSGTGVLDTQYF,TRBJ2-3,.,TRBV5-1,TRBD1
TGTGCCAGCAGTCCCCTCCGGGACAGGGCCAAAAACATTCAGTACTTC,CASSPLRDRAKNIQYF,TRBJ2-4,.,TRBV6-6,TRBD1
TGTGCCAGCAGTCCACACGTAGGGATAGGGTATGGCTACACCTTC,CASSPHVGIGYGYTF,TRBJ1-2,.,TRBV6-6,.
TGCGCCAGCAGTGCCCAAGGGGCAGGCACTGAAGCTTTCTTT,CASSAQGAGTEAFF,TRBJ1-1,.,TRBV10-1,.
TGTGCCATCAGTGGGACTATATTGCGGGGAGAATCCACAGATACGCAGTATTTT,CAISGTILRGESTDTQYF,TRBJ2-3,.,TRBV10-3,.
TGTGCCAGCAGCTCTGGGGTGCCGGTCATTAGCAATCAGCCCCAGCATTTT,CASSSGVPVISNQPQHF,TRBJ1-5,.,TRBV5-8,.
TGTGCCAGCGGGACAGGGAACCCCTACGAGCAGTACTTC,CASGTGNPYEQYF,TRBJ2-7,.,TRBV28,TRBD1
TGTGCCAGCTCATCCGGACTAGCGGGAACCGGGGAGCTGTTTTTT,CASSSGLAGTGELFF,TRBJ2-2,.,TRBV18,TRBD2
TGCGCCAGCAGCCGGGACTACTCCCAAGAGACCCAGTACTTC,CASSRDYSQETQYF,TRBJ2-5,.,TRBV5-1,TRBD2
TGCGCCAGCAGCGCAACAGGGGCGTTCACAGATACGCAGTATTTT,CASSATGAFTDTQYF,TRBJ2-3,.,TRBV5-1,TRBD1
TGTGCCGGGGGTGCAGGACAGGGAATGTATGGCTACACCTTC,CAGGAGQGMYGYTF,TRBJ1-2,few,TRBV6-4,TRBD1
TGTGCCAGCAGTAGACGCTTTGGGGGGGCCCAGCATTTT,CASSRRFGGAQHF,TRBJ1-5,.,TRBV6-5,.
TGTGCCTGGAGTCTCTACAGGGTTGGGGAGACCCAGTACTTC,CAWSLYRVGETQYF,TRBJ2-5,few,TRBV30,.
TGTGCCAGTAGTCTACAGGGACTAGCGGGAGCTGTTGAGCAGTTCTTC,CASSLQGLAGAVEQFF,TRBJ2-1,.,TRBV19,TRBD2
TGTGCCAGCTCACAAGACGTCAACTCTGGAAACACCATATATTTT,CASSQDVNSGNTIYF,TRBJ1-3,.,TRBV18,.
TGTGCCAGCTCCCAAGACAGGGCCTACGAGCAGTACTTC,CASSQDRAYEQYF,TRBJ2-7,once,TRBV18,TRBD1
TGTGCCAGCAGCGTAGGACAGGGAAGTGAAAAACTGTTTTTT,CASSVGQGSEKLFF,TRBJ1-4,.,TRBV5-6,TRBD1
TGTGCCACCGGATATCAGGGAGTAGATACGCAGTATTTT,CATGYQGVDTQYF,TRBJ2-3,.,TRBV10-3,.
TGTGCCAGCAGCTTATTGGAGTCCACTGAAGCTTTCTTT,CASSLLESTEAFF,TRBJ1-1,.,TRBV11-2,.
TGTGCCTGGAGTGTAGGGGGACCCCACAGGGGCAATGAGCAGTTCTTC,CAWSVGGPHRGNEQFF,TRBJ2-1,.,TRBV30,TRBD1
TGCGCCAGCAGCGTGGGCCTTTCTGCTTGGGAGACCCAGTACTTC,CASSVGLSAWETQYF,TRBJ2-5,.,TRBV5-1,.
TGTGCCAGCAGCTTGGACATTAACGAGCAGTACTTC,CASSLDINEQYF,TRBJ2-7,.,TRBV7-9,.
TGTGCCAGCAGTGATCGATGGGGTCAGCCCCAGCATTTT,CASSDRWGQPQHF,TRBJ1-5,few,TRBV6-1,.
TGTGCCACCAGCAGAGATAGGGGGGAGTGGTCCGAGCAGTACTTC,CATSRDRGEWSEQYF,TRBJ2-7,.,TRBV15,.
TGTGCCAGCGGAGTTAGCGGGGTTAACACCGGGGAGCTGTTTTTT,CASGVSGVNTGELFF,TRBJ2-2,few,TRBV7-2,TRBD2
TGCGCCAGCAGCCAAGGGAGTGGGACCCAGTACTTC,CASSQGSGTQYF,TRBJ2-5,.,TRBV4-1,.
TGTGCCAGCTCGCGAGAGGGGGAGGGGCCCCAGCATTTT,CASSREGEGPQHF,TRBJ1-5,.,TRBV18,.
TGTGCCAGTAGTATAGGGAATAGCCCCACCGAGCAGTACTTC,CASSIGNSPTEQYF,TRBJ2-7,.,TRBV19,.
TGCGCCAGCAGCTTACCGGGACAGTTCTTATCTAGCACAGATACGCAGTATTTT,CASSLPGQFLSSTDTQYF,TRBJ2-3,.,TRBV5-1,TRBD1
TGTGCCAGCAGAAGAGCAGGTCTAATGAACACTGAAGCTTTCTTT,CASRRAGLMNTEAFF,TRBJ1-1,.,TRBV7-2,.
TGTGCCAGCTCACCCTTCGGTGGGGAGAACACTGAAGCTTTCTTT,CASSPFGGENTEAFF,TRBJ1-1,.,TRBV18,.
TGTGCCAGCCTCGACCAGGTTTCGTACGAGCAGTACTTC,CASLDQVSYEQYF,TRBJ2-7,.,TRBV6-5,.
TGTGCCAGCAGCTTAGTCAGTTGGGGACAGGTGGTCTACGAGCAGTACTTC,CASSLVSWGQVVYEQYF,TRBJ2-7,.,TRBV7-9,TRBD1
TGTGCCAGTAGTTCTCCCGGCGCGGGGAAGGCTGGCTACACCTTC,CASSSPGAGKAGYTF,TRBJ1-2,.,TRBV19,.
TGTGCCAGCAGCGGAGTCAGCGGGAGGGCCTTCAATGAGCAGTTCTTC,CASSGVSGRAFNEQFF,TRBJ2-1,few,TRBV9,TRBD2
TGTGCCAGCTCACCCAATGCTCAGGGAAATAATTCACCCCTCCACTTT,CASSPNAQGNNSPLHF,TRBJ1-6,.,TRBV18,.
TGTGCCAGCAGCTTGTCGGGTTCTAACTATGGCTACACCTTC,CASSLSGSNYGYTF,TRBJ1-2,.,TRBV5-6,.
TGTGCCAGCAGTTCCGCTAGCGCCTCTAGCACAGATACGCAGTATTTT,CASSSASASSTDTQYF,TRBJ2-3,once,TRBV28,.
TGTGCCAGCTCACCACGTAAGGGGGCCTTTTACGAGCAGTACTTC,CASSPRKGAFYEQYF,TRBJ2-7,.,TRBV18,TRBD1
TGTGCCAGCATCAGGACAGGGGGGCTCTACGAGCAGTACTTC,CASIRTGGLYEQYF,TRBJ2-7,.,TRBV6-5,TRBD1
TGTGCCAGCAGCCCTGGGGAGGGGATCCCTGAAAAACTGTTTTTT,CASSPGEGIPEKLFF,TRBJ1-4,.,TRBV27,.